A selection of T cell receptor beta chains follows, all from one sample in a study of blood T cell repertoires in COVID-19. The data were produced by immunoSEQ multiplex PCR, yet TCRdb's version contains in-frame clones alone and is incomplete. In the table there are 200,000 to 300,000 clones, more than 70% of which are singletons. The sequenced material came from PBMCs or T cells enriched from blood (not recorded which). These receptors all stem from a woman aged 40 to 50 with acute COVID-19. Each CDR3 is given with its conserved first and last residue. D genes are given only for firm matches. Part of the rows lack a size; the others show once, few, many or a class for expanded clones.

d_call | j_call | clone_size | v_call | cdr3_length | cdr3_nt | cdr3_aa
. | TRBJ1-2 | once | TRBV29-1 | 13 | TGCAGCGTTGAATATCCACAGGGAGATGGCTACACCTTC | CSVEYPQGDGYTF
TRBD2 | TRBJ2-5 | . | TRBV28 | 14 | TGTGCCAGCAGTTTAGGCGGGAGTAGAGAGACCCAGTACTTC | CASSLGGSRETQYF
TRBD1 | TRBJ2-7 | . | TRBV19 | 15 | TGTGCCAGTTCGACTGAGGGGGCATCTACCTACGAGCAGTACTTC | CASSTEGASTYEQYF
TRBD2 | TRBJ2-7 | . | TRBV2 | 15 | TGTGCCAGCAGCTTGGGACTAGCGGGAGTCCACGAGCAGTACTTC | CASSLGLAGVHEQYF
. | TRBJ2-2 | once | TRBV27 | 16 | TGTGCCAGCAGTCGTATCTATCTCGCGAACACCGGGGAGCTGTTTTTT | CASSRIYLANTGELFF
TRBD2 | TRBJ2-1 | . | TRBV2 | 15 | TGTGCCAGCAGTGAAGGACTGGGACTAAACAATGAGCAGTTCTTC | CASSEGLGLNNEQFF
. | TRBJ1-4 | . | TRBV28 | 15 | TGTGCCAGCAGTTTTAGAGGGACACGTAATGAAAAACTGTTTTTT | CASSFRGTRNEKLFF
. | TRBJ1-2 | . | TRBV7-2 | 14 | TGTGCCAGCAGCTTATTAGGCAGGGCGTATGGCTACACCTTC | CASSLLGRAYGYTF
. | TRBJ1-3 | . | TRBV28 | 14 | TGTGCCAGCAGAAAGACATTCGCCGGAAACACCATATATTTT | CASRKTFAGNTIYF
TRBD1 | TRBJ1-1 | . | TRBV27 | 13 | TGTGCCAGCTCCCGGGACAGGTCGGCTATAGCTTTCTTT | CASSRDRSAIAFF
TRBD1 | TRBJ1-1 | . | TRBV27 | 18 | TGTGCCAGCAGTTCACTACCCCCGTCCGGGACAGGGAGCCCTGAAGCTTTCTTT | CASSSLPPSGTGSPEAFF
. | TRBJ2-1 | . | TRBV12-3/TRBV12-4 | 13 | TGTGCCAGCAGCATGGAGCTAGCCGTTGAGCAGTTCTTC | CASSMELAVEQFF
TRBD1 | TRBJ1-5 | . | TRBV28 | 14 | TGTGCCAGCAGTCTGGGGACAGGATCCCAGCCCCAGCATTTT | CASSLGTGSQPQHF
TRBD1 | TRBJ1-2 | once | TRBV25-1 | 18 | TGTGCCAGCAGTGAATCCGCTGGGGCGGGACAGGGCCACTATGGCTACACCTTC | CASSESAGAGQGHYGYTF
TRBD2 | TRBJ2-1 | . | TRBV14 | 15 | TGTGCCAGCAGTCGGGGAGGCGGGACTACCCCCGAGCAGTTCTTC | CASSRGGGTTPEQFF
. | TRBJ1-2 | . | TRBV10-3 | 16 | TGTGCCATCAGTGAGTCTGTGGCAGGGTCTAACTATGGCTACACCTTC | CAISESVAGSNYGYTF
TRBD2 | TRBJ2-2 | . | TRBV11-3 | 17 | TGTGCCAGCAGCCCCCCCGAGCGGGAGGGGAACACCGGGGAGCTGTTTTTT | CASSPPEREGNTGELFF
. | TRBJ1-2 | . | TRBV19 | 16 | TGTGCCAGTAGTTCGTCCACGGTACGGGGTGAGGATGGCTACACCTTC | CASSSSTVRGEDGYTF
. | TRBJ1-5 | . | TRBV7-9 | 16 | TGTGCCAGCAGCTTAGTAGCTGGGGGCGACGGTAAGCCCCAGCATTTT | CASSLVAGGDGKPQHF